One and the same sample provided the 23 T cell receptor beta chains below, sequenced in a study of cytomegalovirus exposure and HLA in healthy donors. In the PCR, 60 Vbeta and 13 Jbeta primers were used. Here immunoSEQ multiplex PCR was the method, and the copy in TCRdb shows in-frame clones only, minus some. Of tens of thousands of clones in the sample, around two thirds were seen once. Sequencing was done on a sample of PBMCs. Receptor source: a woman in her sixties in good health and CMV-seropositive.

The rearrangement uses TRBV12-5 and TRBJ1-2; 9 bases match TRBD1. Germline V lookup: CDR1 LGHNT, CDR2 FRNRAP. The CDR3 is made up of 16 amino acids. V lost 1 base and J lost 10; bases outside the gene matches: 13. DNA for the CDR3: TGTGCTAGTGGTTTGGGGCACGGGACAGGGCACCTCTACTACACCTTC. It specifies CASGLGHGTGHLYYTF.

This clone was counted a few times. The V call is TRBV7-9, the J call TRBJ1-2; no clear D gene. Germline V gives CDR1 SEHNR, CDR2 FQNEAQ (reference sequence). This CDR3 is built from 13 residues. The germline V and J ends were trimmed by 3 bases and 4 bases, with 9 bases remaining between them. Here the CDR3 DNA reads TGTGCCAGCAGCTTGGAGGCGGCCTATGGCTACACCTTC. This codes for CASSLEAAYGYTF.

This clone has more than one count but fewer than ten. This chain joins TRBV18 and TRBJ2-7; D gene unclear. CDR3 length: 15 residues. V was trimmed by 3 bases and J by 0 bases, leaving 12 bases between them. Germline V gene sequence: CDR1 KGHSH, CDR2 LQKENI. CDR3 DNA: TGTGCCAGCTCACCCGGCGGTGGAGCCTCCTACGAGCAGTACTTC. Translation gives CASSPGGGASYEQYF.

The chain has TRBV5-5 and TRBJ2-7; 11 positions agree with TRBD1. The J segment lost 7 bases and the V segment lost 4 bases, leaving 7 bases of the junction unmatched. The germline V gene encodes CDR1 SGHKS and CDR2 YYEKEE (reference sequence). The CDR3 sequence is 14 residues long. Here the CDR3 reads CASSVGQGAWEQYF. CDR3 DNA sequence: TGTGCCAGCAGCGTAGGACAGGGGGCGTGGGAGCAGTACTTC. Full variable domain (rest looked up from reference TRBV5-5 and TRBJ2-7): DAGVTQSPTHLIKTRGQQVTLRCSPISGHKSVSWYQQVLGQGPQFIFQYYEKEERGRGNFPDRFSARQFPNYSSELNVNALLLGDSALYLCASSVGQGAWEQYFGPGTRLTVT.

The chain joins TRBV19 to TRBJ2-6, with D perhaps matching TRBD2 (5 bases). This CDR3 has 15 residues. Germline V gene lookup returns CDR1 LNHDA and CDR2 SQIVND (reference sequence). V lost 7 bases and J lost 0, with 10 bases in between. CDR3 in amino acids: CASKKGSSGANVLTF. The CDR3 coding sequence is TGTGCCAGTAAAAAAGGGAGCTCTGGGGCCAACGTCCTGACTTTC.

The V gene is TRBV6-6, the J gene TRBJ1-1; D unresolved. The CDR3 loop spans 14 amino acids. Germline V gene lookup returns CDR1 MNHNY and CDR2 SVGAGI (reference sequence). The V end was cut by 2 bases, the J end by 1 base, with 8 bases between. CDR3: CASSYGQANTEAFF. The DNA of the CDR3 is TGTGCCAGCAGTTACGGGCAGGCGAACACTGAAGCTTTCTTT.

This chain joins TRBV27 and TRBJ2-2, with 10 nucleotides matching TRBD2. The trim removed 4 bases at V and 0 bases at J, leaving 20 bases unmatched. Germline V gene data show CDR1 as MNHEY and CDR2 as SMNVEV (reference sequence). CDR3 length equals 22 residues. In DNA, the CDR3 is TGTGCCAGCAGTTCGATTGAAATGGGACTAGCGCAATCGTTCGCGAACACCGGGGAGCTGTTTTTT. Amino acid sequence: CASSSIEMGLAQSFANTGELFF.

The chain combines TRBV7-6 with TRBJ1-1; possible D gene TRBD1, 6 bases. From germline, CDR1 is SGHVS and CDR2 FNYEAQ. The CDR3 length is 14 residues. V was cut by 1 base and J by 5 bases, with 11 bases left in between. The CDR3: CASSLGGRATEAFF. The CDR3 nucleotides are TGTGCCAGCAGCTTAGGGGGGCGAGCAACTGAAGCTTTCTTT.

The V and J genes are TRBV9 and TRBJ2-3; TRBD2 is a possible D gene (7 bases). CDR1 and CDR2 (germline): SGDLS, YYNGEE. The CDR3 loop spans 15 amino acids. V gave up 2 bases and J gave up 4 bases, with 14 bases separating them. CDR3 in DNA: TGTGCCAGCAGCGTCTCGGGGGGCGGGGCAGATACGCAGTATTTT. Protein sequence: CASSVSGGGADTQYF.

V and J are TRBV5-1 and TRBJ2-2; the D is unclear. V lost 5 bases and J 2 bases, leaving 10 bases between the germline ends. Germline CDR1 SGHRS, CDR2 YFSETQ. This CDR3 is built from 14 residues. The DNA for the CDR3 is TGCGCCAGCAGATTCGCTCTAAACACCGGGGAGCTGTTTTTT. This encodes CASRFALNTGELFF. The whole variable domain, filled in from reference TRBV5-1 and TRBJ2-2, reads KAGVTQTPRYLIKTRGQQVTLSCSPISGHRSVSWYQQTPGQGLQFLFEYFSETQRNKGNFPGRFSGRQFSNSRSEMNVSTLELGDSALYLCASRFALNTGELFFGEGSRLTVL.

This chain joins TRBV27 and TRBJ2-2; weak D call: TRBD2 (6 bases). This CDR3 comprises 13 residues. The V and J ends lost 2 bases and 7 bases respectively, with 8 bases between them. Germline loops: CDR1 MNHEY, CDR2 SMNVEV (reference sequence). Here the CDR3 reads CASSLGGIGELFF. As DNA, the CDR3 is TGTGCCAGCAGTTTAGGGGGGATCGGGGAGCTGTTTTTT.

The rearrangement links TRBV11-2 to TRBJ1-1; D ambiguous. The germline CDR1 and CDR2 sequences are SGHAT and FQNNGV. Trimming pared 2 bases from V and 4 bases from J, leaving 8 bases between. The CDR3 extends over 13 amino acids. Written as DNA, the CDR3 is TGTGCCAGCAGCTTACGCCGGGGCACTGAAGCTTTCTTT. This sequence encodes CASSLRRGTEAFF.

The chain combines TRBV19 with TRBJ1-6; 12 bases map to TRBD1. CDR3 length: 21 residues. The V and J ends lost 5 bases and 0 bases, in that order; junction bases with no gene match: 14. Germline CDR1 reads LNHDA; CDR2 reads SQIVND (reference sequence). The CDR3 region is CASSVWDRGLSDSSYNSPLHF. The CDR3 DNA sequence: TGTGCCAGTAGTGTGTGGGACAGGGGGCTTTCAGATAGCTCCTATAATTCACCCCTCCACTTT. Full variable domain (remainder filled in from reference TRBV19 and TRBJ1-6): DGGITQSPKYLFRKEGQNVTLSCEQNLNHDAMYWYRQDPGQGLRLIYYSQIVNDFQKGDIAEGYSVSREKKESFPLTVTSAQKNPTAFYLCASSVWDRGLSDSSYNSPLHFGNGTRLTVT.

This clone has more than one count but fewer than ten. This sequence joins TRBV4-2 and TRBJ1-5; a weak D match, TRBD1 (5 bases). The germline V and J ends were trimmed by 0 bases and 6 bases, with 18 bases remaining between them. The CDR3 extends over 17 amino acids. CDR1 and CDR2 from the germline V gene are LGHNA and YNFKEQ. The CDR3 nucleotides are TGTGCCAGCAGCCAAGATCTCCAGGGCAGGGTGGGTCAGCCCCAGCATTTT. It translates to CASSQDLQGRVGQPQHF.

The chain uses TRBV5-1 and TRBJ2-2; D possibly corresponds to TRBD2 (6 bases). The germline V gene encodes CDR1 SGHRS and CDR2 YFSETQ. This CDR3 region has 14 residues. Trimming left V 5 bases short and J 4 bases short, with 12 bases between. This CDR3 reads CASRTGLPTGELFF. The CDR3 nucleotides read TGCGCCAGCAGGACGGGACTCCCCACCGGGGAGCTGTTTTTT.

The chain recombines TRBV18 with TRBJ2-3, with 13 bases identical to TRBD2. From germline, CDR1 is KGHSH and CDR2 LQKENI. The CDR3 covers 16 residues. The V and J ends lost 5 bases and 4 bases, in that order; junction bases with no gene match: 6. The CDR3 DNA reads TGTGCCAGCTCAACTAGCGGGGGGGCCTTATCAGATACGCAGTATTTT. Translating gives CASSTSGGALSDTQYF.

This clone has just a few counts. The chain employs TRBV7-9 and TRBJ2-1, with D hard to call. Germline CDR1 reads SEHNR; CDR2 reads FQNEAQ (reference sequence). The ends were cut back, 5 bases at V and 3 bases at J, with 2 bases in the middle. This CDR3 contains 11 residues. The CDR3, as DNA: TGTGCCAGCAGCCGCTACAATGAGCAGTTCTTC. Its protein product is CASSRYNEQFF.

This clone is a singleton in its sample. The chain uses TRBV19 and TRBJ2-7; possible D gene TRBD1, 6 bases. V was pared by 3 bases and J by 2 bases, with 11 bases between. This CDR3 spans 14 amino acids. The germline V gene has CDR1 LNHDA and CDR2 SQIVND (reference sequence). The CDR3 DNA is TGTGCCAGTAGTATGAAAGGGGACACCTACGAGCAGTACTTC. Its protein is CASSMKGDTYEQYF. The full variable domain, with the rest looked up from reference TRBV19 and TRBJ2-7, is DGGITQSPKYLFRKEGQNVTLSCEQNLNHDAMYWYRQDPGQGLRLIYYSQIVNDFQKGDIAEGYSVSREKKESFPLTVTSAQKNPTAFYLCASSMKGDTYEQYFGPGTRLTVT.

This clone was seen a handful of times. This chain joins TRBV2 and TRBJ1-4; 8 nucleotides match TRBD1. The CDR3 covers 13 residues. V shed 7 bases, J shed 5 bases, and the junction held 3 bases outside the gene matches. Germline V gene data show CDR1 as SNHLY and CDR2 as FYNNEI. The CDR3 spells CASKNRGNEKLFF. The CDR3 DNA reads as TGTGCCAGCAAGAACAGGGGGAATGAAAAACTGTTTTTT.

The V call is TRBV19, the J call TRBJ1-5, with 7 bases identical to TRBD1. Germline values: CDR1 LNHDA, CDR2 SQIVND (reference sequence). There are 16 residues in the CDR3. After removal of 1 base from V and 1 base from J, the junction contained 4 bases not matched to a gene. CDR3 nucleotide sequence: TGTGCCAGTAGTATAGGAGACAGGGCGAGCAATCAGCCCCAGCATTTT. Amino acid sequence: CASSIGDRASNQPQHF.

V and J are TRBV6-5 and TRBJ2-7; D is unresolved. The V end lost 8 bases, the J end lost 3 bases, and 14 bases lay between the germline ends. CDR1 and CDR2 (germline): MNHEY, SVGAGI. The CDR3 is 13 residues long. CDR3 in amino acids: CASPGNDNYEQYF. Here the CDR3 DNA reads TGTGCCAGCCCCGGTAACGACAACTACGAGCAGTACTTC.

J is TRBJ2-3 and V is TRBV7-3, with D perhaps TRBD2 (6 bases). Germline CDR1 reads SGHTA; CDR2 reads FQGTGA. Between the trimmed V and J ends, which lost 1 base and 0 bases, there was a span of 8 bases. This CDR3 has 15 residues. The CDR3 nucleotides are TGTGCCAGCAGCTTAATACTAGCTAGCACAGATACGCAGTATTTT. The encoded protein is CASSLILASTDTQYF.

The chain employs TRBV7-8 and TRBJ1-2; no definite D call. V was pared by 1 base and J by 0 bases, with 12 bases between. The CDR3 consists of 16 residues. The germline V gene has CDR1 SGHVS and CDR2 FQNEAQ. For the CDR3, the DNA is TGTGCCAGCAGCTTAGTAAGCAGGTCCTCTAACTATGGCTACACCTTC. Translation gives CASSLVSRSSNYGYTF.